These 21 T cell receptor beta chains came from one sample sequenced in a study of cytomegalovirus exposure and HLA in healthy donors. Primers: 60 Vbeta forward and 13 Jbeta reverse. Profiled with immunoSEQ multiplex PCR; TCRdb holds only in-frame clones, not every one. The sample holds more than 100,000 clones; approximately 78% are singletons and the top ten take about 8.1%. The specimen was PBMCs. The source is a woman between 45 and 65 years old in good health and CMV-seropositive.

This chain links TRBV7-2 with TRBJ1-3; 10 bases align to TRBD1. Germline CDR1 and CDR2: SGHTA and FQGNSA. The CDR3 is made up of 13 amino acids. Here the CDR3 reads CGTGGGHGNTIYF. In DNA, the CDR3 is TGTGGGACAGGGGGAGGGCATGGAAACACCATATATTTT.

The gene calls are TRBV5-1 and TRBJ2-5, with 8 bases matching TRBD2. J was trimmed by 4 bases and V by 2 bases; bases with no gene match: 10. CDR3 length equals 16 residues. Germline V lookup: CDR1 SGHRS, CDR2 YFSETQ. As DNA, the CDR3 is TGCGCCAGCAGCTTCTGGCGGGGGGCCGGCGGAGAGACCCAGTACTTC. Its translation: CASSFWRGAGGETQYF. Filled out from reference TRBV5-1 and TRBJ2-5, the complete variable domain reads KAGVTQTPRYLIKTRGQQVTLSCSPISGHRSVSWYQQTPGQGLQFLFEYFSETQRNKGNFPGRFSGRQFSNSRSEMNVSTLELGDSALYLCASSFWRGAGGETQYFGPGTRLLVL.

The gene calls are TRBV5-1 and TRBJ1-1; D is undetermined. V was pared by 3 bases and J by 3 bases, with 15 bases between. The CDR3 runs to 15 residues. Germline V CDR1 and CDR2: SGHRS, YFSETQ. In DNA form, the CDR3 reads TGCGCCAGCAGCTCTTTTTTAATCGCGGACACTGAAGCTTTCTTT. Protein: CASSSFLIADTEAFF.

The V call is TRBV9, the J call TRBJ2-7; possible D gene TRBD1, 6 bases. This CDR3 has 16 residues. CDR1 and CDR2 from the germline V gene are SGDLS and YYNGEE. Trimming removed 0 bases at V and 3 bases at J, with 16 bases between. In nucleotides, the CDR3 is TGTGCCAGCAGCGTAGCTGTTGCAGGGGACGACTACGAGCAGTACTTC. Translated: CASSVAVAGDDYEQYF.

Concerning this clone itself: At one of its ends the junction is not consistent with the germline gene, which may arise from a read error. This chain links TRBV6-5 with TRBJ1-5; 7 nucleotides align to TRBD1. The CDR3 totals 15 residues. Germline-derived CDR1 and CDR2 are MNHEY and SVGAGI. The CDR3 sequence: CVSRTDRFSNQPQHF. The CDR3 DNA follows: TGTGTCAGCAGGACGGACAGGTTTAGCAATCAGCCCCAGCATTTT.

The chain has TRBV5-5 and TRBJ1-4; a possible D gene is TRBD1 (6 bases). CDR1 SGHKS and CDR2 YYEKEE come from the germline V gene (reference sequence). The CDR3 is 15 amino acids. Deletions cut 2 bases from V and 8 bases from J, with 16 bases between. The CDR3 DNA reads as TGTGCCAGCAGCTTCTACAGGGTGGGGGCGGAAAAACTGTTTTTT. As protein: CASSFYRVGAEKLFF.

The CDR3 DNA sequence: TGTGCCAGCAGCCCCGGACAGGGGCTGTTTGAGGAGCTGTTTTTT. This gives the protein CASSPGQGLFEELFF. The V gene is TRBV7-3, the J gene TRBJ2-2, with TRBD1 matching 9 bases. Trimming cost V 5 bases and J 10 bases; bases outside gene matches: 11. Looked up from germline, CDR1 is SGHTA and CDR2 is FQGTGA. This CDR3 is 15 amino acids long.

This clone turned up a few times. The rearrangement joins TRBV5-1 to TRBJ2-1; 13 bases match TRBD2. The CDR3 length is 17 residues. With 4 bases clipped from V and 0 bases from J, the junction kept 4 bases outside the gene matches. Germline CDR1 and CDR2: SGHRS and YFSETQ. CDR3 in DNA: TGCGCCAGCAGCCGCGGACTAGCGGGAGTCTCCTACAATGAGCAGTTCTTC. It encodes CASSRGLAGVSYNEQFF. The full variable domain, completed using reference TRBV5-1 and TRBJ2-1, is KAGVTQTPRYLIKTRGQQVTLSCSPISGHRSVSWYQQTPGQGLQFLFEYFSETQRNKGNFPGRFSGRQFSNSRSEMNVSTLELGDSALYLCASSRGLAGVSYNEQFFGPGTRLTVL.

V gene TRBV11-3 combines with J gene TRBJ1-1, with D uncertain. The germline V gene has CDR1 SGHNT and CDR2 YENEEA. CDR3 length equals 13 residues. V was pared by 0 bases and J by 0 bases, with 2 bases between. Here the CDR3 reads CASSLDVNTEAFF. CDR3 in DNA: TGTGCCAGCAGCTTAGACGTGAACACTGAAGCTTTCTTT. The entire variable domain, with the rest obtained from reference TRBV11-3 and TRBJ1-1, is as follows: EAGVVQSPRYKIIEKKQPVAFWCNPISGHNTLYWYLQNLGQGPELLIRYENEEAVDDSQLPKDRFSAERLKGVDSTLKIQPAELGDSAVYLCASSLDVNTEAFFGQGTRLTVV.

There are a few counts of this clone. V usage is TRBV5-1 and J usage is TRBJ2-7; D possibly corresponds to TRBD2 (6 bases). CDR3 size: 13 residues. Germline V lookup: CDR1 SGHRS, CDR2 YFSETQ. Trimming pared 4 bases from V and 4 bases from J, leaving 12 bases between. CDR3 amino acids: CASSPPEGYEQYF. The CDR3 region has the DNA TGCGCCAGCAGCCCGCCGGAGGGTTACGAGCAGTACTTC.

The sample holds one count of this clone. The chain couples TRBV30 to TRBJ1-2; a possible D gene is TRBD1 (6 bases). The V gene lost 5 bases and the J gene lost 7 bases, with 14 bases spanning the gap. Germline V lookup: CDR1 GTSNPN, CDR2 SVGIG (reference sequence). This CDR3 is 12 amino acids long. The CDR3 bases are TGTGCCTGGGATAGGGTAGGGGGTGGCTACACCTTC. This codes for CAWDRVGGGYTF.

This clone is a singleton in its sample. V gene TRBV28 combines with J gene TRBJ2-7; maybe TRBD2 (7 bases). The germline V gene has CDR1 MDHEN and CDR2 SYDVKM. This CDR3 is 17 amino acids long. V lost 4 bases and J 5 bases, leaving 24 bases between the germline ends. The CDR3 loop is CASSSPGAGGRSHEQYF. The CDR3 nucleotides are TGTGCCAGCAGTTCCCCGGGGGCGGGCGGGAGATCACACGAGCAGTACTTC. Filled out from reference TRBV28 and TRBJ2-7, the complete variable domain reads DVKVTQSSRYLVKRTGEKVFLECVQDMDHENMFWYRQDPGLGLRLIYFSYDVKMKEKGDIPEGYSVSREKKERFSLILESASTNQTSMYLCASSSPGAGGRSHEQYFGPGTRLTVT.

The chain combines TRBV5-1 with TRBJ1-1; D unclear. Germline loops: CDR1 SGHRS, CDR2 YFSETQ. This CDR3 spans 12 amino acids. V was pared by 4 bases and J by 8 bases, with 12 bases between. The CDR3 reads CASSAGHFEAFF. Here the CDR3 DNA reads TGCGCCAGCAGCGCGGGTCATTTCGAAGCTTTCTTT.

The V gene is TRBV5-1, the J gene TRBJ2-7; the D is unclear. Germline CDR1 SGHRS, CDR2 YFSETQ. The CDR3 contains 14 residues. V shed 0 bases and J shed 2 bases, with 9 bases lying between them. The CDR3 loop is CASSLGQVPYEQYF. The CDR3 region has the DNA TGCGCCAGCAGCTTGGGGCAGGTACCCTACGAGCAGTACTTC.

V and J are TRBV4-2 and TRBJ2-3, with TRBD2 matching over 7 bases. The CDR3 loop spans 18 amino acids. Germline-derived CDR1 and CDR2 are LGHNA and YNFKEQ. J lost 0 bases, V lost 1 base, and 10 bases had no gene match. CDR3 sequence reads: CASSQGEGLAASTDTQYF. CDR3 in DNA: TGTGCCAGCAGCCAAGGGGAGGGGCTAGCGGCTAGCACAGATACGCAGTATTTT.

V and J are TRBV19 and TRBJ1-2, with D tentatively TRBD1 (6 bases). The CDR3 contains 12 residues. Germline CDR1 is LNHDA and CDR2 is SQIVND (reference sequence). Trimming took off 8 bases at V and 7 bases at J, with 14 bases between the two ends. The CDR3 nucleotides read TGTGCCAGTCAGGGGTTAGTTCGTGGCTACACCTTC. Translating it yields CASQGLVRGYTF.

With regard to this clone: The same CDR3 can be traced to other DNA sequences in this sample. The CDR3 coding sequence is TGTGCCTGGAGTGTGGAGGGGGGGACTGAAGCTTTCTTT. It is translated as CAWSVEGGTEAFF. This chain joins TRBV30 and TRBJ1-1; a possible D gene is TRBD1 (6 bases). CDR3 size: 13 residues. Germline values: CDR1 GTSNPN, CDR2 SVGIG (reference sequence). The V end was cut by 0 bases, the J end by 5 bases, with 10 bases between.

The CDR3 spells CASSSPSGGVKLFF. The CDR3 nucleotides read TGTGCCAGCAGCTCCCCATCCGGGGGGGTGAAACTGTTTTTT. The V gene is TRBV7-9, the J gene TRBJ1-4; tentative D call: TRBD1 (5 bases). V was trimmed by 4 bases and J by 11 bases, leaving 17 bases between them. This CDR3 contains 14 residues. Germline V gene lookup returns CDR1 SEHNR and CDR2 FQNEAQ (reference sequence).

This sequence joins TRBV7-9 and TRBJ2-7; D is possibly TRBD2 (6 bases). The CDR3 loop spans 11 amino acids. Looked up from germline, CDR1 is SEHNR and CDR2 is FQNEAQ (reference sequence). With 4 bases removed from V and 7 bases from J, the gap between germline ends came to 8 bases. The CDR3 loop is CASSSGGEQYF. The CDR3 DNA follows: TGTGCCAGCAGCTCCGGAGGGGAGCAGTACTTC. Together with reference TRBV7-9 and TRBJ2-7, the CDR3 gives the full variable domain: DTGVSQNPRHKITKRGQNVTFRCDPISEHNRLYWYRQTLGQGPEFLTYFQNEAQLEKSRLLSDRFSAERPKGSFSTLEIQRTEQGDSAMYLCASSSGGEQYFGPGTRLTVT.

The J gene is TRBJ1-1, the V gene TRBV6-5, with unresolved D. Germline V gene sequence: CDR1 MNHEY, CDR2 SVGAGI. CDR3 length: 14 amino acids. V shed 2 bases and J shed 1 base, with 8 bases lying between them. The CDR3 sequence: CASSYTHTNTEAFF. In DNA form, the CDR3 reads TGTGCCAGCAGTTACACTCATACGAACACTGAAGCTTTCTTT.

The rearrangement joins TRBV2 to TRBJ1-1; weak D call: TRBD1 (5 bases). Germline V lookup: CDR1 SNHLY, CDR2 FYNNEI. The CDR3 has 15 residues. The V and J ends lost 4 bases and 3 bases respectively, with 15 bases between them. CDR3 region: CASSGGEWEDTEAFF. CDR3 DNA sequence: TGTGCCAGCAGTGGGGGGGAGTGGGAGGACACTGAAGCTTTCTTT.